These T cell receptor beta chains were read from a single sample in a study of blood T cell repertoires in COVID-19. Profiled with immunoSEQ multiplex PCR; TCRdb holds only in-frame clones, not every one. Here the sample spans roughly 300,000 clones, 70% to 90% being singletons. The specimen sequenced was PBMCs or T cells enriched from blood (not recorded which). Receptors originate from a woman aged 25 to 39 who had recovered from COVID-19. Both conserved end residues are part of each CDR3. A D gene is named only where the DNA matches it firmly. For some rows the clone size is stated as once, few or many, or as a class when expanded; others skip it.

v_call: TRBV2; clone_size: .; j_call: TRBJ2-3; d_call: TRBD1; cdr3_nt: TGTGCCAGCACAGGGAGACAGGGGGCCACAGATACGCAGTATTTT; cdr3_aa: CASTGRQGATDTQYF
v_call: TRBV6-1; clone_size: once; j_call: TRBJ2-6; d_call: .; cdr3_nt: TGTGCCAGCAGTGAAGTGGCATCTGGGGCCAACGTCCTGACTTTC; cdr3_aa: CASSEVASGANVLTF
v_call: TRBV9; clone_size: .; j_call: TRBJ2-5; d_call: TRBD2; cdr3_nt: TGTGCCAGCAGCGTAGAGGGGAAGCGGGGGGGACCCCAAGAGACCCAGTACTTC; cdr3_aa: CASSVEGKRGGPQETQYF
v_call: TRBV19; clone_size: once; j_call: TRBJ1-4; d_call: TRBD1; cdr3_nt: TGTGCCACCTCGGACAGGGGGCGTGGTAATGAAAAACTGTTTTTT; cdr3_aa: CATSDRGRGNEKLFF
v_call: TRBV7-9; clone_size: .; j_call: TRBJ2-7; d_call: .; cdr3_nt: TGTGCCAGCAGCTTAGATGGGGCCCCCCGTTTCCAGTACTTC; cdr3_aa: CASSLDGAPRFQYF
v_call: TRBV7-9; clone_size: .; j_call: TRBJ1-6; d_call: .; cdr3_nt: TGTGCCAGCAGCCCTAGCGGCTTCCTGAGGAATTCACCCCTCCACTTT; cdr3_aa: CASSPSGFLRNSPLHF
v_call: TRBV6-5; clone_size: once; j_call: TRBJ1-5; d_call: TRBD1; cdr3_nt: TGTGCCAGCAGTTATTTGACAGGGGATCAGCCCCAGCATTTT; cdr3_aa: CASSYLTGDQPQHF
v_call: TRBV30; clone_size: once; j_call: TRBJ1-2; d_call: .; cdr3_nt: TGTGCCTGGAGTGTAGCCAGGATGAGTGGCTACACCTTC; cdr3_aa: CAWSVARMSGYTF
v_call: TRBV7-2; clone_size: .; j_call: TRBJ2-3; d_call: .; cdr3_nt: TGTGCATCCTCGGAGGGTTTGGGCACAGATACGCAGTATTTT; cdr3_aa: CASSEGLGTDTQYF
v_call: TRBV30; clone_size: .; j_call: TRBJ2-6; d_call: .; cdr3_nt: TGTGCCTGGAGTATAATGAGCTCTGGGGCCAACGTCCTGACTTTC; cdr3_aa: CAWSIMSSGANVLTF
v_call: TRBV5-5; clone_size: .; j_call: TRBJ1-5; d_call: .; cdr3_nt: TGTGCCAGCAGCTTGGTCCCGGGGGATCAGCCCCAGCATTTT; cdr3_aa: CASSLVPGDQPQHF
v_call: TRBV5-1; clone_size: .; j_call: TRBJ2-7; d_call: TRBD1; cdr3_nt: TGCGCCAGCAGCTTAGGGACAGGGGGCGACGAGCAGTACTTC; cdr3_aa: CASSLGTGGDEQYF
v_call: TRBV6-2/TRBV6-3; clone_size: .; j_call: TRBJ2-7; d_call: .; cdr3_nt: TGTGCCAGCAGTTATCCCCAGAACTCCTACGAGCAGTACTTC; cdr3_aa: CASSYPQNSYEQYF
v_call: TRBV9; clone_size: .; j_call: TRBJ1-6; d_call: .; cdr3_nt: TGTGCCAGCAGCCCCGAGCCCGGACAGACTCAGAATTCACCCCTCCACTTT; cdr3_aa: CASSPEPGQTQNSPLHF
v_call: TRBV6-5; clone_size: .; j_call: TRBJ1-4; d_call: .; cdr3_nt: TGTGCCAGCAGACGTATAGCTGCCGGCGAAGAAAAACTGTTTTTT; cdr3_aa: CASRRIAAGEEKLFF
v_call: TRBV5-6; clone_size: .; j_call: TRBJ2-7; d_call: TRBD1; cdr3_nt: TGTGCCAGCAGCGCCTCCGGGACAGGGGTCTTGGGGGCCTACGAGCAGTACTTC; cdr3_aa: CASSASGTGVLGAYEQYF
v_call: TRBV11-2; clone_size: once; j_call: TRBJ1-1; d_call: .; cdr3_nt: TGTGCCAGCAGCTTAGGCGACAGGTATAACACTGAAGCTTTCTTT; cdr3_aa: CASSLGDRYNTEAFF
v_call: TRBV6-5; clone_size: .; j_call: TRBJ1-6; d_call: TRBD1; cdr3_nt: TGTGCCAGCAGTTACACCCGGACAGGGGGTTCTTCACCCCTCCACTTT; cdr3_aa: CASSYTRTGGSSPLHF
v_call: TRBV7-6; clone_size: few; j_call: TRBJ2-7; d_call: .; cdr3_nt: TGTGCCAGCAGCTCAGGGACATCTCGCGAGCAGTACTTC; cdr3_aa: CASSSGTSREQYF
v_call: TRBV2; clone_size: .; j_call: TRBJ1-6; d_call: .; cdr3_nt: TGTGCCAGCAGTGTTCGTGCGGTACAAAATTCACCCCTCCACTTT; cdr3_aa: CASSVRAVQNSPLHF
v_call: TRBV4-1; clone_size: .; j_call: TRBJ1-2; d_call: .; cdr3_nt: TGCGCCAGCAGCCAAGAAGAGGGCCAGAGTTACACCTTC; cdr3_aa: CASSQEEGQSYTF
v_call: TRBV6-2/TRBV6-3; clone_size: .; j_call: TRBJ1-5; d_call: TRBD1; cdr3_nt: TGTGCCAGCAGTAACCGGGACAGACGTAATAGCAATCAGCCCCAGCATTTT; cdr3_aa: CASSNRDRRNSNQPQHF
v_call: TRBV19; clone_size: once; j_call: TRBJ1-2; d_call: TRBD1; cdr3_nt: TGTGCCAGTAGTTCGACACAGGGGAAGGATGGCTACACCTTC; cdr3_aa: CASSSTQGKDGYTF
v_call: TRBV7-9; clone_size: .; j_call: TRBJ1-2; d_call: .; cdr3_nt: TGTGCCAGCAGCTTAGCCGGGACAAATAACTATGGCTACACCTTC; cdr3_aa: CASSLAGTNNYGYTF
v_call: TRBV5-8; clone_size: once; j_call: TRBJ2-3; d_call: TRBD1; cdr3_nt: TGTGCCAGCAGCTCTTACCTGACAGGGGGAGATACGCAGTATTTT; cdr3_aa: CASSSYLTGGDTQYF
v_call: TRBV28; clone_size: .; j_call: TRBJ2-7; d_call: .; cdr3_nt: TGTGCCAGCAGTTTAATTCCAATCTCCTACGAGCAGTACTTC; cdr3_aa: CASSLIPISYEQYF
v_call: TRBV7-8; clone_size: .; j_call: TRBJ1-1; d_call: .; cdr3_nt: TGTGCCAGCAGCTTAGAAGGGGAAACTGAAGCTTTCTTT; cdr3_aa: CASSLEGETEAFF
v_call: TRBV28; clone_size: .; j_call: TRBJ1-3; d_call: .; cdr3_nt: TGTGCCAGCATCTCTGGGGGGAGGGACACCATATATTTT; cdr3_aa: CASISGGRDTIYF
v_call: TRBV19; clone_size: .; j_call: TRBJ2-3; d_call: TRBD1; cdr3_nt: TGTGCCAGTAGTATCGGAGACAGGGGAGTAGATACGCAGTATTTT; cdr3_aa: CASSIGDRGVDTQYF
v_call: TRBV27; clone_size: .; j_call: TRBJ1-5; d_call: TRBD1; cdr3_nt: TGTGCCAGCAGTCCTGGGACAGTGGGACAGCCCCAGCATTTT; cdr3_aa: CASSPGTVGQPQHF
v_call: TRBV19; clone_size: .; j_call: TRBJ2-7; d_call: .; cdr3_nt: TGTGCCAGTAGGGGGAGCTCCGAGCAGTACTTC; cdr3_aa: CASRGSSEQYF
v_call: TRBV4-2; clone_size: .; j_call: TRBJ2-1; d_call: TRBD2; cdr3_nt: TGTGCCAGCAGCCAAGAACCGGGACTAGCGGGGTACAATGAGCAGTTCTTC; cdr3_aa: CASSQEPGLAGYNEQFF
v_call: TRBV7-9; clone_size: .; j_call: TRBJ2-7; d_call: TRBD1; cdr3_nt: TGTGCCAGCAGCCGTGACAGGGGACGGCAGTACTTC; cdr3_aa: CASSRDRGRQYF
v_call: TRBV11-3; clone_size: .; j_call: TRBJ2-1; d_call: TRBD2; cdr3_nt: TGTGCCAGCAGCTTAGGAACTAGCGGGGGGGATGACAATGAGCAGTTCTTC; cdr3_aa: CASSLGTSGGDDNEQFF
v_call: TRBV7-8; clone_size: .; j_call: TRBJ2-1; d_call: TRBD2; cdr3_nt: TGTGCCAGCAGTCCCAGGACCGGGGGGAGCCTCAATGAGCAGTTCTTC; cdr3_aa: CASSPRTGGSLNEQFF
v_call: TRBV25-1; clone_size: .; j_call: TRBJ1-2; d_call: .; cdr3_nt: TGTGCCAGCAGTGAATATGCAGGGTCCCTTGGCTACACCTTC; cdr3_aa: CASSEYAGSLGYTF
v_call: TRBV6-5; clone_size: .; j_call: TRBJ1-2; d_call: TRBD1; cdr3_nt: TGTGCCAGCAGCCGAACAGGGGTTAACTATGGCTACACCTTC; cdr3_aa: CASSRTGVNYGYTF
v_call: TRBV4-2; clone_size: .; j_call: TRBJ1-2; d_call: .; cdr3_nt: TGTGCCAGCAGCCAACTCGGACACTCTAACTATGGCTACACCTTC; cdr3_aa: CASSQLGHSNYGYTF
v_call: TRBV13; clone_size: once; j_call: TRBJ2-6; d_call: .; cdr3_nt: TGTGCCAGCAGCTTTAGCTGGGGGCCCGGGGCCAACGTCCTGACTTTC; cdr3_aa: CASSFSWGPGANVLTF
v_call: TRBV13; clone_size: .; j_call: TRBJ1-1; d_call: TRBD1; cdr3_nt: TGTGCCAGCAGCTTAGCAGGGGGGGAAGCTTTCTTT; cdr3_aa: CASSLAGGEAFF
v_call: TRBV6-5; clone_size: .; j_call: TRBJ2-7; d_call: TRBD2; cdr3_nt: TGTGCCAGCAGTTACATGGCGGGGGGCACCTACGAGCAGTACTTC; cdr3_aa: CASSYMAGGTYEQYF
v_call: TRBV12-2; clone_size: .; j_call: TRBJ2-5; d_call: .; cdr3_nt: TGTGCAAGTCGCCACAGGGGACTAGCGAGGGCCGGGACCCAGTACTTC; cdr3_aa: CASRHRGLARAGTQYF
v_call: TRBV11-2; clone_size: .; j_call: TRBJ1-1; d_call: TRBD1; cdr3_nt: TGTGCCAGCAGGTCGGACAGGAGATATGAAGCTTTCTTT; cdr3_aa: CASRSDRRYEAFF
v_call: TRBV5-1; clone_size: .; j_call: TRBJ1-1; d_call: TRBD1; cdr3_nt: TGCGCCAGCAGCTTGGGGGACAGGGACACTGAAGCTTTCTTT; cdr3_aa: CASSLGDRDTEAFF
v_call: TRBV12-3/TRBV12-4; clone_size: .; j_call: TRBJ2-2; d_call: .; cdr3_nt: TGTGCCAGCAGTTTGGAGTACACCGGGGAGCTGTTTTTT; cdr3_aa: CASSLEYTGELFF
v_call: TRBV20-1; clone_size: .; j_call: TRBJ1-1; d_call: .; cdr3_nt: TGCAGTGCTAGAGGACCAGCGGCGACTTTCTTT; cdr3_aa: CSARGPAATFF